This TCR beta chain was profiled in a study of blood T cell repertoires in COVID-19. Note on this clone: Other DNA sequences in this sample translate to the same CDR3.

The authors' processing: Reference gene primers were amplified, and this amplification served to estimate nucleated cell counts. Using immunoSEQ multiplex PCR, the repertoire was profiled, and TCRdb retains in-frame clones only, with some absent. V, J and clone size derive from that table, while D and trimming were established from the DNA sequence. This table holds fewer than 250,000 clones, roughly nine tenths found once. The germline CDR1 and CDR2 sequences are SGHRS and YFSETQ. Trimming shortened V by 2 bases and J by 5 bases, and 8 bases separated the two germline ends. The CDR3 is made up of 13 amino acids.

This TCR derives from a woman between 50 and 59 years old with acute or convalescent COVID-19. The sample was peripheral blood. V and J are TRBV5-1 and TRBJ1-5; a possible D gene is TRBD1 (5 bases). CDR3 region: CASSLGDDQPQHF. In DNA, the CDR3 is TGCGCCAGCAGCTTAGGGGATGATCAGCCCCAGCATTTT.